These 25 T cell receptor beta chains originate from one sample sequenced in a study of blood T cell repertoires in COVID-19 (dated by TCRdb to 2020 to 2021). Libraries were made using the immunoSEQ multiplex PCR assay. The immuneACCESS repertoire file appears here via TCRdb, limited to in-frame rearrangements. These files lack a portion of the clones; in checked studies, under half of the deficit traces to unresolved V genes, and the cause of the others is not known. A total of 200,000 or so clones appear in this sample, around four fifths of them only once. Clones ranked in the top ten supply approximately 5.4% of the sample. Material: peripheral blood. The receptor set was obtained from a woman aged 25-40 years with acute or convalescent COVID-19.

The chain combines TRBV12-3 or TRBV12-4 with TRBJ2-1; D might be TRBD2 (6 bases). The CDR3 loop spans 13 amino acids. V was cut by 4 bases and J by 7 bases, with 11 bases left in between. The CDR3 DNA reads as TGTGCCAGCAGTTCCCGGGCGGGAAATGAGCAGTTCTTC. As protein: CASSSRAGNEQFF.

The sample holds one count of this clone. This rearrangement joins TRBV19 to TRBJ1-5; TRBD1 aligns across 7 bases. The germline CDR1 and CDR2 sequences are LNHDA and SQIVND (reference sequence). This CDR3 has 15 amino acids. With 7 bases clipped from V and 5 bases from J, the junction kept 11 bases outside the gene matches. CDR3 sequence: CASTFGQAEYQPQHF. The CDR3, as DNA: TGTGCCAGTACCTTTGGACAGGCAGAATATCAGCCCCAGCATTTT.

The CDR3: CASSPPDRYYGYTF. CDR3 sequence (DNA): TGTGCCAGCAGTCCGCCCGACAGGTACTATGGCTACACCTTC. This chain links TRBV6-2 or TRBV6-3 with TRBJ1-2, with D perhaps matching TRBD1 (6 bases). V was pared by 5 bases and J by 3 bases, with 13 bases between. From germline, CDR1 is MNHEY and CDR2 SVGEGT. This CDR3 spans 14 amino acids.

The chain joins TRBV28 to TRBJ2-7, with 7 bases aligning to TRBD1. The CDR3 is 15 residues long. Unmatched junction bases numbered 7, after V lost 2 bases and J lost 3 bases. Germline CDR1 MDHEN, CDR2 SYDVKM. The CDR3 DNA reads as TGTGCCAGCAGTTTAGGTTGGCAGGGGGTCTACGAGCAGTACTTC. Residues: CASSLGWQGVYEQYF.

The J gene is TRBJ2-1, the V gene TRBV3-1 (or the pseudogene TRBV3-2); 7 nucleotides line up with TRBD2. This CDR3 has 15 residues. Germline trimming cut 0 bases from V and 7 bases from J; bases unmatched to any gene: 6. Germline V gene sequence: CDR1 LGHDT, CDR2 YNNKEL (reference sequence). The CDR3 reads CASSQDVRESNEQFF. The CDR3 bases are TGTGCCAGCAGCCAAGACGTGCGGGAGTCAAATGAGCAGTTCTTC.

The J gene is TRBJ2-1, the V gene TRBV20-1; D is unresolved. Germline values: CDR1 DFQATT, CDR2 SNEGSKA (reference sequence). This CDR3 spans 11 amino acids. Trimming removed 3 bases at V and 9 bases at J, with 9 bases between. CDR3 in amino acids: CSASPLVEQFF. The CDR3 DNA follows: TGCAGTGCTAGCCCCCTTGTTGAGCAGTTCTTC.

The V and J genes are TRBV7-8 and TRBJ2-1, with TRBD2 matching over 14 bases. The germline CDR1 and CDR2 sequences are SGHVS and FQNEAQ. The V segment lost 4 bases and the J segment 9 bases; nucleotides outside the gene matches: 11. This CDR3 comprises 17 residues. The CDR3, as DNA: TGTGCCAGCAGCTCCACTTCTTGGACTAGCGGGGGGCTTGAGCAGTTCTTC. Its translation is CASSSTSWTSGGLEQFF.

The V call is TRBV5-4, the J call TRBJ2-1; TRBD2 aligns across 7 bases. CDR1 and CDR2 from the germline V gene are SGHNT and YYREEE (reference sequence). Trimming took 4 bases from V and 0 from J; bases not matched to a gene: 4. This CDR3 region has 15 residues. CDR3 nucleotides: TGTGCCAGCAGCATCGGGGGGAGCTCCTACAATGAGCAGTTCTTC. Protein: CASSIGGSSYNEQFF.

CDR3 sequence: CSGGAGKNIQYF. CDR3 coding DNA: TGCAGCGGGGGGGCAGGAAAAAACATTCAGTACTTC. The chain links TRBV29-1 to TRBJ2-4; the D gene could be TRBD1 or TRBD2 (6 bases each). Germline CDR1 and CDR2: SQVTM and ANQGSEA. V lost 7 bases to trimming and J lost 4 bases, with 11 bases between them. The CDR3 extends over 12 amino acids.

The gene calls are TRBV4-2 and TRBJ2-5; 8 bases fit TRBD2. The V gene end was trimmed by 0 bases and the J gene end by 4 bases; junction bases not matched to a gene: 10. The CDR3 sequence is 17 residues long. Germline assignment: CDR1 LGHNA and CDR2 YNFKEQ. CDR3 DNA sequence: TGTGCCAGCAGCCAAGATTCGCGAGCGGGAGCGACAGAGACCCAGTACTTC. Protein sequence: CASSQDSRAGATETQYF.

The J gene is TRBJ2-1, the V gene TRBV5-1; 7 bases agree with TRBD2. CDR3 length: 15 residues. V was clipped by 0 bases and J by 1 base; unmatched bases: 1. CDR1 and CDR2 (germline): SGHRS, YFSETQ. Here the CDR3 reads CASSLEAGSYNEQFF. The CDR3 bases are TGCGCCAGCAGCTTGGAAGCGGGGTCCTACAATGAGCAGTTCTTC. The full variable domain, rest sourced from reference TRBV5-1 and TRBJ2-1, is KAGVTQTPRYLIKTRGQQVTLSCSPISGHRSVSWYQQTPGQGLQFLFEYFSETQRNKGNFPGRFSGRQFSNSRSEMNVSTLELGDSALYLCASSLEAGSYNEQFFGPGTRLTVL.

This clone was detected a few times. V and J are TRBV14 and TRBJ2-3; TRBD1 matches 7 bases. CDR1 is SGHDN, CDR2 FVKESK, per germline. The length of the CDR3 is 22 residues. V gave up 1 base and J gave up 0 bases; unmatched junction bases: 22. CDR3 loop: CASSQVRQGLRGGPISTDTQYF. The CDR3 DNA reads TGTGCCAGCAGCCAAGTTCGACAGGGTCTGCGCGGTGGTCCGATTAGCACAGATACGCAGTATTTT. Based on the CDR3 plus reference TRBV14 and TRBJ2-3, the full variable domain is EAGVTQFPSHSVIEKGQTVTLRCDPISGHDNLYWYRRVMGKEIKFLLHFVKESKQDESGMPNNRFLAERTGGTYSTLKVQPAELEDSGVYFCASSQVRQGLRGGPISTDTQYFGPGTRLTVL.

J is TRBJ1-1 and V is TRBV19; 7 nucleotides line up with TRBD1. After removal of 7 bases from V and 1 base from J, the junction contained 6 bases not matched to a gene. The CDR3 is 14 amino acids. In germline, CDR1 is LNHDA, CDR2 SQIVND (reference sequence). The CDR3 DNA is TGTGCCAGTAAACTCAGGGGGGAGAACACTGAAGCTTTCTTT. This sequence encodes CASKLRGENTEAFF.

This clone has only a few counts. The chain is built from TRBV5-6 and TRBJ2-7; D gene unclear. CDR1 SGHDT and CDR2 YYEEEE come from the germline V gene. The CDR3 is 12 residues long. V shed 1 base and J shed 2 bases, with 4 bases lying between them. The CDR3 region is CASSLQTYEQYF. The CDR3 region has the DNA TGTGCCAGCAGCTTGCAGACCTACGAGCAGTACTTC.

This chain uses TRBV7-2 with TRBJ1-2; a weak D match, TRBD1 (5 bases). Germline V gives CDR1 SGHTA, CDR2 FQGNSA. The CDR3 sequence is 16 residues long. V was shortened by 5 bases and J by 0 bases, with 16 bases between the two germline ends. The CDR3 loop reads CASSPSGAGPNYGYTF. The CDR3 nucleotides are TGTGCCAGCAGCCCGTCGGGTGCAGGGCCTAACTATGGCTACACCTTC.

Note on this clone: Other DNA variants within this sample encode the same CDR3. J is TRBJ1-5 and V is TRBV29-1; 9 positions match TRBD1. Germline CDR1 and CDR2: SQVTM and ANQGSEA. CDR3 length equals 13 residues. V was clipped by 6 bases and J by 4 bases; unmatched bases: 4. The CDR3 spells CSVGTGRNQPQHF. CDR3 nucleotide sequence: TGCAGCGTCGGGACAGGGAGGAATCAGCCCCAGCATTTT.

This chain joins TRBV27 and TRBJ2-7, with D perhaps TRBD2 (5 bases). The germline V and J ends were trimmed by 6 bases and 5 bases, with 17 bases remaining between them. CDR1 and CDR2 (germline): MNHEY, SMNVEV (reference sequence). The CDR3 totals 14 residues. The CDR3 coding sequence is TGTGCCAGCAGCCCGAGCGAATCCGGGGACGAGCAGTACTTC. The encoded protein is CASSPSESGDEQYF.

The chain joins TRBV27 to TRBJ2-7; D unresolved. The CDR3 contains 11 residues. V lost 5 bases and J lost 2, with 4 bases in between. Germline V gives CDR1 MNHEY, CDR2 SMNVEV (reference sequence). In nucleotides, the CDR3 is TGTGCCAGCAGTACTGCCTACGAGCAGTACTTC. Translating gives CASSTAYEQYF.

This sequence joins TRBV3-1 (or the pseudogene TRBV3-2) and TRBJ2-1; TRBD1 is a possible D gene (5 bases). The germline V and J ends were trimmed by 4 bases and 1 base, with 20 bases remaining between them. This CDR3 has 18 amino acids. Germline V gene sequence: CDR1 LGHDT, CDR2 YNNKEL (reference sequence). CDR3 amino acids: CASSRPLTVGVSYNEQFF. CDR3 nucleotide sequence: TGTGCCAGCAGCCGACCCCTGACAGTAGGGGTGTCCTACAATGAGCAGTTCTTC.

The gene calls are TRBV7-6 and TRBJ2-7; possibly TRBD2 for D (5 bases). The CDR3 has 15 residues. V was cut by 1 base and J by 3 bases, with 13 bases left in between. Germline V gene sequence: CDR1 SGHVS, CDR2 FNYEAQ. The chain's CDR3 is CASSLGGPGNYEQYF. The CDR3 DNA follows: TGTGCCAGCAGCTTAGGCGGGCCGGGGAACTACGAGCAGTACTTC.

The chain uses TRBV7-2 and TRBJ2-5; 7 nucleotides align to TRBD2. J lost 4 bases, V lost 1 base, and 9 bases had no gene match. Germline V gene sequence: CDR1 SGHTA, CDR2 FQGNSA. CDR3 length: 16 residues. This CDR3 reads CASSLGASGVRETQYF. The CDR3 DNA follows: TGTGCCAGCAGCTTAGGAGCTAGCGGTGTGCGAGAGACCCAGTACTTC.

The CDR3 sequence: CASSYGGETQYF. CDR3 DNA: TGTGCCAGCAGTTATGGAGGGGAGACCCAGTACTTC. The chain couples TRBV27 to TRBJ2-5; tentatively, D is TRBD2 (6 bases). V was cut by 4 bases and J by 5 bases, with 8 bases left in between. The CDR3 runs to 12 residues. The germline CDR1 and CDR2 sequences are MNHEY and SMNVEV (reference sequence).

This clone occurred once. The chain couples TRBV13 to TRBJ1-1, with TRBD1 identical over 7 bases. V lost 6 bases, J lost 6 bases, and 19 bases stayed unmatched. The CDR3 extends over 17 amino acids. Germline assignment: CDR1 PRHDT and CDR2 FYEKMQ (reference sequence). The CDR3 loop reads CASSLLLWNRGRPEAFF. The CDR3 region has the DNA TGTGCCAGCAGTTTACTGCTATGGAACAGGGGAAGACCTGAAGCTTTCTTT.

The chain is built from TRBV27 and TRBJ1-3, with D unresolved. Germline V lookup: CDR1 MNHEY, CDR2 SMNVEV (reference sequence). V lost 8 bases, J lost 3 bases, and 11 bases lay in between. The CDR3 length is 13 residues. CDR3 region: CASGGSLGNTIYF. CDR3 nucleotides: TGTGCCAGCGGAGGGTCGCTTGGAAACACCATATATTTT.

V is TRBV5-1 and J is TRBJ2-7; 7 bases map to TRBD2. This CDR3 contains 15 residues. Trimming removed 0 bases from V and 5 bases from J; junction bases left unmatched: 8. Germline CDR1 is SGHRS and CDR2 is YFSETQ. CDR3 in amino acids: CASSLETSIVNEQYF. CDR3 sequence (DNA): TGCGCCAGCAGCTTGGAGACTAGCATAGTCAACGAGCAGTACTTC.